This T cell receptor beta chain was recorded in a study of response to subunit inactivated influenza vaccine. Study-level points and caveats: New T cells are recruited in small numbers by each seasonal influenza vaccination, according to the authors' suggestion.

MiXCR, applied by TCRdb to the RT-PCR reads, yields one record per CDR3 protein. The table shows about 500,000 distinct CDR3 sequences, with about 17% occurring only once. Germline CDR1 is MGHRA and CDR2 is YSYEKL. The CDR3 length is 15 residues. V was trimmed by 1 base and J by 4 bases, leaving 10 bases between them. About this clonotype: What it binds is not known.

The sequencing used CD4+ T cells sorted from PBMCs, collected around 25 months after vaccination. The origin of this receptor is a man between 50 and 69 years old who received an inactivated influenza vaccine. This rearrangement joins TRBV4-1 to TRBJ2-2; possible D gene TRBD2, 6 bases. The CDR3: CASSQGRASTGELFF. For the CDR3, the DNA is TGCGCCAGCAGCCAAGGGAGGGCCAGCACCGGGGAGCTGTTTTTT.